These T cell receptor beta chains were read from a single sample in a study of blood T cells in healthy people across ages. TCRdb re-analysed the 5' RACE reads in MiXCR, keeping a single row per CDR3 protein. The data contain under 850,000 distinct CDR3 sequences, under 40% of them singletons. The sample taken for sequencing was blood. These receptors originate from a man younger than 35 in good health. CDR3s include the opening cysteine and the closing phenylalanine or tryptophan. Fields, in order: D gene, clone size, J gene, V gene, CDR3 DNA, CDR3 protein. The D gene is left open where the match is weak. Rows may omit the clone size; those that give it use once, few, many or a size class.

. . TRBJ1-2 TRBV7-2 TGTGCCAGCACCCTCTCCCCCAGAGCAGACGCTAACTATGGCTACACCTTC CASTLSPRADANYGYTF
. . TRBJ1-1 TRBV6-6 TGTGCCGCCATTGGAGCTAAAGCTTTCTTT CAAIGAKAFF
. . TRBJ1-1 TRBV5-5 TGTGCCAGCAGCGGGCCGTCGAAAACTGAAGCTTTCTTT CASSGPSKTEAFF
. few TRBJ1-5 TRBV4-2 TGTGCCAGCAGCCAAGATACCCGTAATCAGCCCCAGCATTTT CASSQDTRNQPQHF
. . TRBJ2-1 TRBV18 TGTGCCAGCTCACCAGGTTCGGAGACCCAGTTCTTC CASSPGSETQFF
. . TRBJ2-1 TRBV5-1 TGCGCCAGCAGCCCTTCCTCGGGGGGCCACAATGAGCAGTTCTTC CASSPSSGGHNEQFF
TRBD1 . TRBJ1-1 TRBV7-9 TGTGCCAGCAGCTCCCACATCAAAAGGACAGGGCGAGGGAGTGGCACTGAAGCTTTCTTT CASSSHIKRTGRGSGTEAFF
TRBD2 . TRBJ2-5 TRBV20-1 TGCAGTGTTAGAGATGAACTAGCGGACATCCAAGAGACCCAGTACTTC CSVRDELADIQETQYF
. . TRBJ1-5 TRBV12-3/TRBV12-4 TGTGCCAGCAGTTTAGGTCAGGTTGGCAATCAGCCCCAGCATTTT CASSLGQVGNQPQHF
TRBD1 many TRBJ1-2 TRBV5-1 TGCGCCAGCAGCTCCGGACAGGGTGGCTACACCTTC CASSSGQGGYTF
TRBD1 few TRBJ2-2 TRBV4-3 TGCGCCAGCAGCCAAGGGACAGGGGTGCCCGGGGAGCTGTTTTTT CASSQGTGVPGELFF
. . TRBJ2-3 TRBV20-1 TGCAGTGCGAGTATAGAGAGAGATACGCAGTATTTT CSASIERDTQYF
. . TRBJ2-7 TRBV12-3/TRBV12-4 TGTGCCAGCAGTTTAGGATTAGGCAGGGCCTCCTACAATGAGCAGTACTTC CASSLGLGRASYNEQYF
. many TRBJ2-5 TRBV20-1 TGCAGTGCTAGAGCCGGCGGCCAAGAGACCCAGTACTTC CSARAGGQETQYF
. few TRBJ2-7 TRBV7-2 TGTGCCAGCAGCCCTATAGGGGGGGTCAATTCAGGCGAGCAGTACTTC CASSPIGGVNSGEQYF
. few TRBJ1-2 TRBV4-3 TGCGCCAGCAGCCAAGAGCACGGGGCAGCCTGGGACTATGGCTACACCTTC CASSQEHGAAWDYGYTF
TRBD2 . TRBJ2-1 TRBV5-1 TGCGCCAGCAGCTCGACTAGCGCTGATTACAATGAGCAGTTCTTC CASSSTSADYNEQFF
TRBD1 few TRBJ2-1 TRBV20-1 TGCAGTGCTAGTGTCCAAACCGGGACAGGGGAATTCAATGAGCAGTTCTTC CSASVQTGTGEFNEQFF
. once TRBJ2-7 TRBV12-3/TRBV12-4 TGTGCCCGCACCACCGGGAGTTTCTACGAGCAGTACTTC CARTTGSFYEQYF
TRBD2 . TRBJ2-6 TRBV27 TGTGCCAGCAGGGGGGTGTTAGCGGGGTATTTAGACAACTCTGGGGCCAACGTCCTGACTTTC CASRGVLAGYLDNSGANVLTF
TRBD1 few TRBJ2-7 TRBV18 TGTGCCAGCTCACCGACAGGGGTTGGAAACGAGCAGTACTTC CASSPTGVGNEQYF
. few TRBJ2-3 TRBV7-2 TGTGCCAGCAGCTTAATCACTAGTGATACGCAGTATTTT CASSLITSDTQYF
. few TRBJ2-3 TRBV15 TGTGCCACCAGCAGAGATCAGGGGGGCCGAAGCACAGATACGCAGTATTTT CATSRDQGGRSTDTQYF
TRBD1 few TRBJ1-5 TRBV20-1 TGCAGTGCTGGCCGACAGGGCCCCGCGAGCAATCAGCCCCAGCATTTT CSAGRQGPASNQPQHF
. . TRBJ1-1 TRBV29-1 TGCAGCGTTGGGGCCGGATGGGGGAACACTGAAGCTTTCTTT CSVGAGWGNTEAFF
. . TRBJ1-2 TRBV25-1 TGTGCCAGCAGTGAATGGGGGACACGTTCCCAAAACTATGGCTACACCTTC CASSEWGTRSQNYGYTF
TRBD1 . TRBJ1-5 TRBV7-8 TGTGCCAGCAGCTTTTGGGGACAGTATAGCAATCAGCCCCAGCATTTT CASSFWGQYSNQPQHF
. . TRBJ2-3 TRBV29-1 TGCAGCGGCCGAACCACAGCTATCCCAGATACGCAGTATTTT CSGRTTAIPDTQYF
. . TRBJ2-2 TRBV29-1 TGCAGCGTGGCCAGCGGCACCGGGGAGCTGTTTTTT CSVASGTGELFF
. many TRBJ2-5 TRBV20-1 TGCAGTGCTAGTCGGGAACTGGAACAAGAGACCCAGTACTTC CSASRELEQETQYF
. . TRBJ2-5 TRBV14 TGTGCCAGCAGCCAAGACGGGGGACTTCTCTCGGATGAGCAGTACTTC CASSQDGGLLSDEQYF
. . TRBJ2-1 TRBV27 TGTGCCAGCAGGACGGACTGTCAAATAAGCTCCTACAATGAGCAGTTCTTC CASRTDCQISSYNEQFF
. . TRBJ2-1 TRBV27 TGTGCCAGCGCCCCCGGGACATACAATGAGCAGTTCTTC CASAPGTYNEQFF
TRBD1 many TRBJ1-6 TRBV12-3/TRBV12-4 TGTGCCAGCAGTTTTGCGGGACAGAATTCACCCCTCCACTTT CASSFAGQNSPLHF
. . TRBJ2-2 TRBV29-1 TGCAGCGTGAGGTCTTGGGGGGGGGAGCTGTTTTTT CSVRSWGGELFF
. . TRBJ2-3 TRBV20-1 TGCAGTGCTGGAGTAGCTCGGGGGTTCACAGATACGCAGTATTTT CSAGVARGFTDTQYF
. . TRBJ1-4 TRBV30 TGTGCCTGGAGTGTCCGGGGGGGGCTATCGAATGAACTGTTTTTT CAWSVRGGLSNELFF
. many TRBJ2-7 TRBV12-3/TRBV12-4 TGTGCCAGCAGTTTACTGGGTCGCGAGCAGTACTTC CASSLLGREQYF
. few TRBJ2-3 TRBV5-6 TGTGCCAGCAGCTTGGGCCCCGGGAGCACAGATACGCAGTATTTT CASSLGPGSTDTQYF
TRBD1 many TRBJ2-7 TRBV29-1 TGCAGCGTTTCGACACCGACAGGGACCACCTACGAGCAGTACTTC CSVSTPTGTTYEQYF
TRBD1 many TRBJ1-2 TRBV7-2 TGTGCCAGCAGCGCGGAGTCAGGGGGCGCAGACTATGGCTACACCTTC CASSAESGGADYGYTF
. once TRBJ1-1 TRBV6-2/TRBV6-3 TGTGCCAGCAGTAAGGAGGGGGGGAACACTGAAGCTTTCTTT CASSKEGGNTEAFF
. many TRBJ2-1 TRBV10-3 TGTGCCATCAGCAACACCGGGGGGCTCCTTTTAAATGAGCAGTTCTTC CAISNTGGLLLNEQFF
. . TRBJ1-6 TRBV12-3/TRBV12-4 TGTGCCAGCAGTCTGGGGATTAATAATTCACCCCTCCACTTT CASSLGINNSPLHF
TRBD1 . TRBJ2-7 TRBV7-6 TGTGCCAGCAGCTCCCCGGGACAGGGGTGGTACGAGCAGTACTTC CASSSPGQGWYEQYF
. . TRBJ1-4 TRBV6-2/TRBV6-3 TGTGCCAGCAGTTTAAAGCCGGGGCGGAATGAAAAACTGTTTTTT CASSLKPGRNEKLFF
. many TRBJ1-2 TRBV12-3/TRBV12-4 TGTGCCAGCAGTTTATGGCTCAGCTATGGCTACACCTTC CASSLWLSYGYTF
. . TRBJ2-1 TRBV5-1 TGCGCCAGCAGCCGTCAGGGTGATCTCAATGAGCAGTTCTTC CASSRQGDLNEQFF
TRBD1 . TRBJ2-7 TRBV6-2/TRBV6-3 TGTGCCAGCAGTATAAGCTTGACAGGGACCTACGAGCAGTACTTC CASSISLTGTYEQYF